This is a list of T cell receptor beta chains from one sample in a study of blood T cell repertoires in COVID-19. TCRdb's table, derived via immunoSEQ multiplex PCR, lists solely in-frame clones and lacks some. The table has about 110,000 clones, over 60% seen once. Sequences were obtained from peripheral blood. These TCRs come from an elderly woman with active or convalescent COVID-19. The CDR3 runs from the conserved cysteine through the conserved F or W.

j_call,v_call,cdr3_aa
TRBJ1-4,TRBV7-9,CASSLLGTGMLEKLFF
TRBJ1-2,TRBV28,CASRYTVGYTF
TRBJ2-1,TRBV5-1,CASSSEGYSNEQFF
TRBJ2-1,TRBV5-1,CASYLAGDEQFF
TRBJ2-1,TRBV10-3,CAISDVAGGPNEQFF
TRBJ2-5,TRBV29-1,CSVPAAWLAGVRETQYF
TRBJ1-1,TRBV5-4,CASSMGQPNTEAFF
TRBJ1-5,TRBV5-6,CASSLFWQVNQPQHF
TRBJ2-3,TRBV4-1,CASSQNGGPRYF
TRBJ2-5,TRBV29-1,CSAGTGQETQYF
TRBJ2-1,TRBV5-1,CASSLDTAASYNEQFF
TRBJ1-3,TRBV19,CASSLAQAGSLPGNTIYF
TRBJ2-7,TRBV3-1/TRBV3-2,CASSQEGLAYEQYF
TRBJ1-1,TRBV3-1/TRBV3-2,CASSQDRRGQGTEAFF
TRBJ2-1,TRBV30,CAWSALAVLYNEQFF
TRBJ2-3,TRBV5-8,CASTARAAALEGDTQYF
TRBJ2-7,TRBV7-9,CASSLGAGGPYEQYF
TRBJ2-1,TRBV10-3,CAIMVRSGGSYNEQFF
TRBJ1-4,TRBV5-1,CASSLGGSNEKLFF
TRBJ2-5,TRBV5-8,CASSFDRVQETQYF
TRBJ2-7,TRBV6-5,CASSYSRGHSYEQYF
TRBJ2-2,TRBV5-6,CASSLEAGGRPGELFF
TRBJ1-4,TRBV9,CASSVQGGIGEKLFF
TRBJ2-1,TRBV6-6,CASSRITGLAGEQGVQFF
TRBJ2-3,TRBV11-2,CASSFRQGADTQYF
TRBJ2-2,TRBV7-9,CASSLEGGTGELFF
TRBJ1-3,TRBV5-1,CASSQGDRMSTIYF
TRBJ1-1,TRBV5-1,CASSLAGRVNTEAFF
TRBJ1-1,TRBV10-3,CAISRDYTGTPNTEAFF
TRBJ2-3,TRBV7-9,CASSFRLAGWSDTQYF
TRBJ2-3,TRBV11-2,CASSLVGGSTDTQYF
TRBJ1-5,TRBV10-3,CAISDDSVTGGGQPQHF
TRBJ2-7,TRBV6-5,CASSTVGGPYEQYF
TRBJ2-1,TRBV5-6,CASGGLGSPYNEQFF
TRBJ2-1,TRBV3-1/TRBV3-2,CASSQVLAGRVNEQFF
TRBJ1-6,TRBV4-1,CASSQEGGNSPLHF
TRBJ2-1,TRBV6-6,CASTPGGSYNEQFF
TRBJ2-1,TRBV24-1,CATSDPPSTEQFF
TRBJ2-1,TRBV11-2,CASSAVWANNEQFF
TRBJ2-1,TRBV19,CASRWTRGYNEQFF
TRBJ2-7,TRBV9,CASSVENGQGMRGHEQYF